The 8 T cell receptor beta chains reported below all come from one sample, sequenced in a study of T cell responses to AZD1222 COVID-19 vaccine. Generated by immunoSEQ multiplex PCR, the TCRdb table keeps only in-frame clones and is missing some. This sample has approximately 190,000 clones, with about nine tenths found just once. The sequenced sample was peripheral blood, obtained on day 0 of AZD1222 vaccination. These receptors were obtained from an adult in good health.

The V gene is TRBV6-2 or TRBV6-3, the J gene TRBJ2-5, with 14 bases that match TRBD2. This CDR3 is 15 amino acids long. The ends lost 4 bases at V and 4 bases at J; junction bases unmatched: 2. Germline CDR1 and CDR2: MNHEY and SVGEGT. The DNA of the CDR3 is TGTGCCAGCAGTTGGACTAGCGGGGGGCCAGAGACCCAGTACTTC. As protein: CASSWTSGGPETQYF.

J is TRBJ2-1 and V is TRBV19, with D maybe TRBD1 (5 bases). The CDR3 totals 15 residues. Trimming removed 3 bases at V and 3 bases at J, with 12 bases between. The germline gives CDR1 LNHDA, CDR2 SQIVND (reference sequence). Here the CDR3 DNA reads TGTGCCAGTAGTATGAATAGGGGTGGCTACAATGAGCAGTTCTTC. Amino acid sequence: CASSMNRGGYNEQFF.

V is TRBV9 and J is TRBJ2-1; D possibly matches TRBD1 or TRBD2 (5 bases each). V was clipped by 0 bases and J by 5 bases, with 12 bases between them. The CDR3 has 15 amino acids. Looked up from germline, CDR1 is SGDLS and CDR2 is YYNGEE. The CDR3 sequence is CASSVAPRGDNEQFF. The CDR3, as DNA: TGTGCCAGCAGCGTAGCTCCGAGGGGAGACAATGAGCAGTTCTTC.

This chain connects TRBV13 to TRBJ1-1; D ambiguous. The CDR3 sequence is 13 residues long. Per the germline V gene, CDR1 is PRHDT and CDR2 is FYEKMQ (reference sequence). V was trimmed by 5 bases and J by 1 base, leaving 8 bases between them. The CDR3 is CASSNLGNTEAFF. CDR3 nucleotide sequence: TGTGCCAGCAGCAACCTGGGGAACACTGAAGCTTTCTTT.

The chain joins TRBV7-8 to TRBJ1-6, with D possibly being TRBD1 (6 bases). The CDR3 consists of 16 residues. V was pared by 4 bases and J by 10 bases, with 20 bases between. Germline values: CDR1 SGHVS, CDR2 FQNEAQ. For the CDR3, the DNA is TGTGCCAGCAGCTCACACCGGACAGCCCGAGAATCACCCCTCCACTTT. It encodes CASSSHRTARESPLHF.

This chain connects TRBV14 to TRBJ2-2; 7 nucleotides align to TRBD2. The CDR3 covers 15 residues. Germline V gene data show CDR1 as SGHDN and CDR2 as FVKESK. Trimming removed 4 bases from V and 6 bases from J; junction bases left unmatched: 8. The CDR3 DNA follows: TGTGCCAGCAGCCCCCGGAATGCGGGAGCCGGGGAGCTGTTTTTT. The encoded protein is CASSPRNAGAGELFF.

This clone was recorded only once. The chain couples TRBV5-6 to TRBJ1-2; 9 positions match TRBD1. The CDR3 totals 14 residues. V gave up 3 bases and J gave up 7 bases; unmatched junction bases: 7. Germline-derived CDR1 and CDR2 are SGHDT and YYEEEE. The chain's CDR3 is CASSSRDRVSGYTF. For the CDR3, the DNA is TGTGCCAGCAGCTCCCGGGACAGGGTGTCTGGCTACACCTTC.

V and J are TRBV27 and TRBJ1-2, with D perhaps matching TRBD1 (6 bases). The CDR3 runs 16 residues. Germline CDR1 MNHEY, CDR2 SMNVEV (reference sequence). Between the trimmed V and J ends, which lost 6 bases and 2 bases, there was a span of 19 bases. Here the CDR3 reads CASSPTGTPPNYGYTF. In nucleotides, the CDR3 is TGTGCCAGCAGCCCCACCGGGACACCGCCGAACTATGGCTACACCTTC.